This paragraph reports one T cell receptor beta chain. Its antigen is unknown. The time point is: cycle 4 day 1 (C4D1), after 6 weeks of nivolumab. Brentuximab vedotin exposure varied, and every patient relapsed after autologous stem cell transplantation. Patients showed best responses of complete response, partial response or progressive disease. V was pared by 1 base and J by 3 bases, with 4 bases between. The CDR3 is made up of 13 amino acids. Germline assignment: CDR1 SGHAT and CDR2 FQNNGV. The entry originates in a study of PD-1 blockade in classical Hodgkin lymphoma. Study context: Treatment was intravenous nivolumab, 3 mg/kg every 2 weeks, until progression.

Study-level findings and limits: By C4D1, diversity of CD4+ TCRs had risen significantly, whereas that of CD8+ TCRs had not. Still unresolved is the cause of the repertoire differences, which may be disease activity or prior therapy.

The protocol was immunoSEQ multiplex PCR, while the TCRdb copy is restricted to in-frame clones and leaves out a portion. The table records approximately 84,000 clones, more than 80% of them present only once. The TCR was taken from a human donor with classical Hodgkin lymphoma. The chain couples TRBV11-2 to TRBJ1-5, with D hard to call. This specimen consisted of peripheral blood mononuclear cells (PBMCs), obtained before the fourth cycle of nivolumab. CDR3 nucleotides: TGTGCCAGCAGCTTAGTACCCAATCAGCCCCAGCATTTT. It specifies CASSLVPNQPQHF.